This TCR beta chain originates from a study of blood T cell repertoires in COVID-19. Across the whole study: From T cells, B-cell-depleted T cells, or PBMCs came the material, which was cDNA or gDNA.

The method was immunoSEQ multiplex PCR; TCRdb's version includes in-frame clones alone and lacks a portion of them. In the table there are some 250,000 clones, roughly 85% of which are singletons. J gave up 0 bases and V 6 bases, and 7 bases lay outside the gene matches. The germline CDR1 and CDR2 sequences are MRHNA and SNTAGT. The CDR3 runs to 16 residues. The chain couples TRBV6-4 to TRBJ1-2; TRBD1 matches 10 bases. This sequence originates from a man aged 25 to 40 who had recovered from COVID-19. Source material: peripheral blood. The CDR3 bases are TGTGCCAGCAGGCCGAGGGGACAGGGGTCTAACTATGGCTACACCTTC. This translates into CASRPRGQGSNYGYTF.